This T cell receptor beta chain was sequenced in a study of blood T cell repertoires in COVID-19. This CDR3 is built from 15 residues. The V and J ends lost 6 bases and 5 bases, in that order; junction bases with no gene match: 10. The germline CDR1 and CDR2 sequences are SNHLY and FYNNEI. This table comes from immunoSEQ multiplex PCR, and its TCRdb copy is limited to in-frame clones, with some not included. The sample has about 270,000 clones, roughly 93% seen once. Sequencing was performed on PBMCs or T cells enriched from blood (not recorded which). The source of this sequence is a middle-aged woman with acute COVID-19. The chain couples TRBV2 to TRBJ1-2; 9 bases align to TRBD1. CDR3 sequence reads: CASRFTGGAQYGYTF. The CDR3 nucleotides are TGTGCCAGCAGATTTACAGGGGGCGCTCAGTATGGCTACACCTTC.